This is a list of T cell receptor beta chains from one sample in a study of spatial heterogeneity in lung cancer. From the 5' RACE reads, TCRdb called clonotypes with MiXCR, one entry per CDR3 protein. The sample includes about 27,000 distinct CDR3 sequences, 5.4% of them seen just once. The specimen comprised PBMCs, sampled at follow-up. These receptor sequences come from a female donor with early-stage non-small cell lung cancer. CDR3s include the opening cysteine and the closing phenylalanine or tryptophan. A D gene is named only where the DNA matches it firmly. The size field is filled for only some rows; it gives once, few, many or a size class.

v_gene: TRBV7-2; d_gene: NA; j_gene: TRBJ2-5; abundance: many; len: 12; CDR3aa: CASSLGTKTQYF; CDR3nt: TGTGCCAGCAGCTTAGGGACGAAGACCCAGTACTTC
v_gene: TRBV20-1; d_gene: NA; j_gene: TRBJ2-7; abundance: many; len: 17; CDR3aa: CSAAGVEGVQATYEQYF; CDR3nt: TGCAGTGCCGCAGGTGTCGAGGGGGTTCAGGCTACCTACGAGCAGTACTTC
v_gene: TRBV9; d_gene: NA; j_gene: TRBJ2-7; abundance: many; len: 15; CDR3aa: CASSVGSGSPYEQYF; CDR3nt: TGTGCCAGCAGCGTAGGAAGCGGGTCCCCCTACGAGCAGTACTTC
v_gene: TRBV27; d_gene: NA; j_gene: TRBJ2-7; abundance: many; len: 13; CDR3aa: CASSLFPRAEQYF; CDR3nt: TGTGCCAGCAGTTTATTCCCTCGGGCAGAGCAGTACTTC
v_gene: TRBV7-2; d_gene: NA; j_gene: TRBJ2-3; abundance: many; len: 15; CDR3aa: CASSLDRQAADTQYF; CDR3nt: TGTGCCAGCAGCTTAGACAGGCAGGCTGCAGATACGCAGTATTTT
v_gene: TRBV13; d_gene: TRBD2; j_gene: TRBJ2-7; abundance: many; len: 15; CDR3aa: CASSSASGGAYEQYF; CDR3nt: TGTGCCAGCAGCTCAGCTAGCGGGGGGGCATACGAGCAGTACTTC
v_gene: TRBV20-1; d_gene: NA; j_gene: TRBJ1-3; abundance: few; len: 18; CDR3aa: CSAQTGGSSIVSGNTIYF; CDR3nt: TGCAGTGCCCAAACGGGGGGCAGCTCTATTGTCTCTGGAAACACCATATATTTT
v_gene: TRBV7-8; d_gene: TRBD2; j_gene: TRBJ2-1; abundance: many; len: 16; CDR3aa: CASSLTSGGRRNEQFF; CDR3nt: TGTGCCAGCAGCTTAACAAGCGGGGGGCGGCGGAATGAGCAGTTCTTC
v_gene: TRBV10-3; d_gene: NA; j_gene: TRBJ2-2; abundance: NA; len: 11; CDR3aa: CAISAPGELFF; CDR3nt: TGTGCCATCAGTGCCCCCGGGGAGCTGTTTTTT
v_gene: TRBV7-4; d_gene: TRBD1; j_gene: TRBJ1-2; abundance: many; len: 16; CDR3aa: CASSLSPGQGFYGYTF; CDR3nt: TGTGCCAGCAGCTTATCTCCGGGACAGGGGTTCTATGGCTACACCTTC
v_gene: TRBV25-1; d_gene: NA; j_gene: TRBJ2-7; abundance: many; len: 12; CDR3aa: CASSSTVPEQYF; CDR3nt: TGTGCCAGCAGTTCGACGGTCCCCGAGCAGTACTTC
v_gene: TRBV4-3; d_gene: TRBD2; j_gene: TRBJ2-5; abundance: many; len: 16; CDR3aa: CASSQILAGGFETQYF; CDR3nt: TGCGCCAGCAGCCAGATACTAGCGGGGGGCTTTGAGACCCAGTACTTC
v_gene: TRBV6-2/TRBV6-3; d_gene: TRBD1; j_gene: TRBJ1-1; abundance: many; len: 14; CDR3aa: CASSPQGGVTEAFF; CDR3nt: TGTGCCAGCAGTCCCCAGGGGGGAGTCACTGAAGCTTTCTTT
v_gene: TRBV11-1; d_gene: TRBD1; j_gene: TRBJ2-7; abundance: many; len: 13; CDR3aa: CASSRDRSYEQYF; CDR3nt: TGTGCCAGCTCCCGGGACAGGAGCTACGAGCAGTACTTC
v_gene: TRBV14; d_gene: TRBD1; j_gene: TRBJ2-7; abundance: many; len: 14; CDR3aa: CASSQGQGGYEQYF; CDR3nt: TGTGCCAGCAGCCAAGGACAGGGGGGATACGAGCAGTACTTC
v_gene: TRBV4-3; d_gene: TRBD1; j_gene: TRBJ1-1; abundance: many; len: 15; CDR3aa: CASSQETGLNTEAFF; CDR3nt: TGCGCCAGCAGCCAGGAGACAGGGCTGAACACTGAAGCTTTCTTT
v_gene: TRBV5-4; d_gene: TRBD1; j_gene: TRBJ2-1; abundance: many; len: 17; CDR3aa: CASSFSPGTASYNEQFF; CDR3nt: TGTGCCAGCAGCTTTTCCCCCGGGACAGCATCCTACAATGAGCAGTTCTTC
v_gene: TRBV18; d_gene: TRBD1; j_gene: TRBJ1-5; abundance: many; len: 16; CDR3aa: CASSLGQVVNNQPQHF; CDR3nt: TGTGCCAGCTCACTGGGACAGGTAGTTAACAATCAGCCCCAGCATTTT
v_gene: TRBV6-2/TRBV6-3; d_gene: NA; j_gene: TRBJ1-1; abundance: NA; len: 13; CDR3aa: CASSYRGYTEAFF; CDR3nt: TGTGCCAGCAGTTATCGGGGGTACACTGAAGCTTTCTTT
v_gene: TRBV7-2; d_gene: TRBD2; j_gene: TRBJ2-2; abundance: many; len: 16; CDR3aa: CASSFSGDPNTGELFF; CDR3nt: TGTGCCAGCAGCTTTAGCGGGGACCCGAACACCGGGGAGCTGTTTTTT
v_gene: TRBV6-2/TRBV6-3; d_gene: NA; j_gene: TRBJ2-1; abundance: many; len: 12; CDR3aa: CASSYSRNEQFF; CDR3nt: TGTGCCAGCAGTTACTCGAGAAATGAGCAGTTCTTC
v_gene: TRBV4-2; d_gene: NA; j_gene: TRBJ2-3; abundance: many; len: 15; CDR3aa: CASSPSEGSTDTQYF; CDR3nt: TGTGCCAGCAGCCCCTCGGAGGGGAGCACAGATACGCAGTATTTT
v_gene: TRBV5-5; d_gene: NA; j_gene: TRBJ2-3; abundance: many; len: 17; CDR3aa: CASSLYSGGRRADTQYF; CDR3nt: TGTGCCAGCAGCTTGTATTCCGGGGGACGGAGAGCAGATACGCAGTATTTT
v_gene: TRBV6-2/TRBV6-3; d_gene: NA; j_gene: TRBJ1-5; abundance: many; len: 14; CDR3aa: CASSRPNSNQPQHF; CDR3nt: TGTGCCAGCAGTCGACCGAATAGCAATCAGCCCCAGCATTTT
v_gene: TRBV20-1; d_gene: TRBD1; j_gene: TRBJ2-7; abundance: many; len: 13; CDR3aa: CSAREFTGGGQYF; CDR3nt: TGCAGTGCTAGAGAATTTACAGGGGGCGGGCAGTACTTC
v_gene: TRBV20-1; d_gene: NA; j_gene: TRBJ1-5; abundance: many; len: 14; CDR3aa: CSARKAGDYQPQHF; CDR3nt: TGCAGTGCTAGGAAGGCCGGGGATTACCAGCCCCAGCATTTT